The 7 T cell receptor beta chains below all came from one sample that was sequenced in a study of blood T cell repertoires in COVID-19 (dated by TCRdb to between 2020 and 2021). The method was the immunoSEQ multiplex PCR assay. This is the immuneACCESS table as TCRdb keeps it, with only in-frame sequences that have V and J called. A part of the clones is gone; compared with another copy, unresolved V genes explain less than half, and the rest is unexplained. The sample yields around 200,000 clones; 75% to 90% were counted once. Together, the top ten hold about 4% of the sample. Sequencing was done on a sample of PBMCs or T cells enriched from blood (not recorded which). The receptor set was obtained from a woman aged 25-40 years who had been exposed to COVID-19.

The chain links TRBV2 to TRBJ2-1; TRBD2 agrees at 8 bases. Germline trimming cut 5 bases from V and 4 bases from J; bases unmatched to any gene: 4. CDR1 SNHLY and CDR2 FYNNEI come from the germline V gene. The CDR3 has 14 residues. Written as DNA, the CDR3 is TGTGCCAGCAGTACTAGCGGATTTTACAATGAGCAGTTCTTC. It specifies CASSTSGFYNEQFF.

The chain links TRBV19 to TRBJ2-2; 8 nucleotides line up with TRBD1. Trimming removed 3 bases from V and 6 bases from J; junction bases left unmatched: 6. The germline CDR1 and CDR2 sequences are LNHDA and SQIVND (reference sequence). This CDR3 region has 15 residues. Here the CDR3 reads CASSIQGAGAGELFF. The CDR3 DNA follows: TGTGCCAGTAGTATTCAGGGGGCAGGGGCCGGGGAGCTGTTTTTT. The whole variable domain, remainder taken from reference TRBV19 and TRBJ2-2, is DGGITQSPKYLFRKEGQNVTLSCEQNLNHDAMYWYRQDPGQGLRLIYYSQIVNDFQKGDIAEGYSVSREKKESFPLTVTSAQKNPTAFYLCASSIQGAGAGELFFGEGSRLTVL.

The J gene is TRBJ1-1, the V gene TRBV6-5; maybe TRBD1 (6 bases). Germline CDR1 and CDR2: MNHEY and SVGAGI. The CDR3 sequence is 13 residues long. Deletions cut 6 bases from V and 1 base from J, with 9 bases between. CDR3 residues: CASSPTGNTEAFF. DNA of the CDR3: TGTGCCAGCAGCCCGACAGGGAACACTGAAGCTTTCTTT.

The chain joins TRBV5-4 to TRBJ1-1, with 12 bases identical to TRBD1. J was trimmed by 2 bases and V by 3 bases; bases with no gene match: 8. The CDR3 is 17 residues long. CDR1 SGHNT and CDR2 YYREEE come from the germline V gene (reference sequence). CDR3 DNA: TGTGCCAGCAGCTCTCCGGGACAGGGGGCGCCTAACACTGAAGCTTTCTTT. As protein: CASSSPGQGAPNTEAFF. The entire variable domain, with the rest obtained from reference TRBV5-4 and TRBJ1-1, is as follows: ETGVTQSPTHLIKTRGQQVTLRCSSQSGHNTVSWYQQALGQGPQFIFQYYREEENGRGNFPPRFSGLQFPNYSSELNVNALELDDSALYLCASSSPGQGAPNTEAFFGQGTRLTVV.

The V call is TRBV5-5, the J call TRBJ1-2; D is uncertain. From germline, CDR1 is SGHKS and CDR2 YYEKEE (reference sequence). With 5 bases removed from V and 8 bases from J, the gap between germline ends came to 13 bases. The CDR3 runs to 12 residues. The chain's CDR3 is CASSLSELGYTF. The CDR3 DNA is TGTGCCAGCAGTCTTTCGGAGTTGGGCTACACCTTC.

This chain links TRBV14 with TRBJ2-7, with D uncertain. This CDR3 contains 13 residues. V dropped 4 bases and J dropped 2 bases, with 9 bases sitting between them. Per germline, CDR1 SGHDN and CDR2 FVKESK. The CDR3 sequence is CASSPNVAYEQYF. The CDR3, as DNA: TGTGCCAGCAGCCCGAATGTAGCCTACGAGCAGTACTTC.

The chain links TRBV7-9 to TRBJ1-1; D might be TRBD1 (5 bases). Germline lookup yields CDR1 SEHNR and CDR2 FQNEAQ (reference sequence). V lost 5 bases and J 5 bases, leaving 12 bases between the germline ends. The CDR3 is made up of 13 amino acids. CDR3: CASSDIGDTEAFF. The CDR3 DNA follows: TGTGCCAGCAGCGACATAGGGGATACTGAAGCTTTCTTT.